Following are 2 T cell receptor beta chains from one sample sequenced in a study of cytomegalovirus exposure and HLA in healthy donors (dated by TCRdb to between 2016 and 2019). Library generation was performed with the immunoSEQ multiplex PCR assay. For the multiplex PCR, a mixture combining 60 forward primers for TCR Vbeta segments and 13 reverse primers for TCR Jbeta segments was used. As stored in TCRdb, this immuneACCESS dataset retains in-frame rearrangements with V and J assigned. A fraction of the clones does not appear; measured against another copy, unresolved V genes explain less than half of the discrepancy, and the remainder lacks a known reason. Here the sample has roughly 90,000 clones; around four fifths occur a single time. The ten largest clones represent approximately 7.5% of the sample. Material: PBMCs. The receptors were gathered from a young man in good health and CMV-seronegative.

The chain is built from TRBV6-5 and TRBJ2-5; 10 nucleotides match TRBD2. CDR3 length: 16 residues. Germline lookup yields CDR1 MNHEY and CDR2 SVGAGI. With V trimmed by 1 base and J by 2 bases, 4 bases remained unmatched. This CDR3 is CASSYLLAGGQETQYF. The CDR3 DNA reads as TGTGCCAGCAGTTACTTGTTAGCGGGAGGACAAGAGACCCAGTACTTC.

V is TRBV27 and J is TRBJ1-6, with 7 bases fitting TRBD1. The CDR3 is made up of 16 amino acids. V was clipped by 7 bases and J by 7 bases; unmatched bases: 13. Germline lookup yields CDR1 MNHEY and CDR2 SMNVEV (reference sequence). The CDR3 DNA reads as TGTGCCAGCACCCTTCGACCGGGACAGCTAAATTCACCCCTCCACTTT. Translating it yields CASTLRPGQLNSPLHF.